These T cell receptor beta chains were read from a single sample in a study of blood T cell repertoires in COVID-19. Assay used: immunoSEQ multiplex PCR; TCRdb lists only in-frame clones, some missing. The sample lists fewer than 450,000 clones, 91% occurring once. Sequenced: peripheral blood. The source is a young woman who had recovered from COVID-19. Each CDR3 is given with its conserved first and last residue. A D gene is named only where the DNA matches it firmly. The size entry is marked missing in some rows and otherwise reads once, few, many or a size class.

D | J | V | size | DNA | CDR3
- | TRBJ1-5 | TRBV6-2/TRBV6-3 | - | TGTGCCAGCAGTAGAACAGGGAGAGGGAGCAATCAGCCCCAGCATTTT | CASSRTGRGSNQPQHF
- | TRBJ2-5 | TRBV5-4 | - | TGTGCCAGCAGCCTGAAGCAGCGGAGGAGAGGGGAGACCCAGTACTTC | CASSLKQRRRGETQYF
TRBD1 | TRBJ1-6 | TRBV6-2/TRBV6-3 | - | TGTGCCAGCAGTCCAAGGACAGGGGGAAATTCACCCCTCCACTTT | CASSPRTGGNSPLHF
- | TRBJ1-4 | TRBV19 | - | TGTGCCAGTAGTATAGGACGGAGAACTAATGAAAAACTGTTTTTT | CASSIGRRTNEKLFF
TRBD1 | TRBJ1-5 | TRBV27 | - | TGTGCCAGCAGTTTGGGACAGAATCAGCCCCAGCATTTT | CASSLGQNQPQHF
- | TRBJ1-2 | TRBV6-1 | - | TGTGCCAGCAGTGAACGGGGTGGCTATGGCTACACCTTC | CASSERGGYGYTF
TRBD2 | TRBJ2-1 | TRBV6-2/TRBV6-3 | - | TGTGCCAGCAGTCACAACGGACTAGCGGGAGAAGTGCGCGAGCAGTTCTTC | CASSHNGLAGEVREQFF
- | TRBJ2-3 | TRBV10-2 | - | TGCGCCAGCAGGAGCGGTGGCACAGATACGCAGTATTTT | CASRSGGTDTQYF
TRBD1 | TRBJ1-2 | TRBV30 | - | TGTGCCTGGAGTGGTGGGCAGGGGGTGACCTATGGCTACACCTTC | CAWSGGQGVTYGYTF
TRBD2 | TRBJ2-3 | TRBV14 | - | TGTGCCAGCAGCCAAGCCCTTAGCGGGGTCAGTACGCAGTATTTT | CASSQALSGVSTQYF
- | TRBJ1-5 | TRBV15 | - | TGTGCCACCAGCCCCCGGGTCAGGGTTCGACAGCCCCAGCATTTT | CATSPRVRVRQPQHF
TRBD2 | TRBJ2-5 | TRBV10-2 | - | TGCGCCACCGGGACTAGCAGACAAGAGACCCAGTACTTC | CATGTSRQETQYF
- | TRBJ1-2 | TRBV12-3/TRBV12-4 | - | TGTGCCAGCACCCTAGGGAGGACCTATGGCTACACCTTC | CASTLGRTYGYTF
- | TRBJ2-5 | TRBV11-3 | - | TGTGCCAGCAGCTACCCTTTTAAGGGGAACGTGGAGACCCAGTACTTC | CASSYPFKGNVETQYF
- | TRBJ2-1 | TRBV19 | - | TGTGCCAGTAGTATAGAACTAGCTGACGCTGAGCAGTTCTTC | CASSIELADAEQFF
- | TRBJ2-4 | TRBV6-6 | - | TGTGCCAGCAGTTCCCCGGGGTATGCCATTCAGTACTTC | CASSSPGYAIQYF
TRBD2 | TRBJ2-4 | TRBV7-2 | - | TGTGCCAGCAGCCACCATCCGGGGACTAGCGGGACCAAAAACATTCAGTACTTC | CASSHHPGTSGTKNIQYF
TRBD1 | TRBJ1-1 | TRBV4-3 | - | TGCGCCAGCAGCCAAGACCCGACAGGGGCGGACACTGAAGCTTTCTTT | CASSQDPTGADTEAFF
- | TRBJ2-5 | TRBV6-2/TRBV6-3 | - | TGTGCCAGCAGTTACCTGCGGCTAGCGGAGACCCAGTACTTC | CASSYLRLAETQYF
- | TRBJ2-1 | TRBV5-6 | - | TGTGCCAGCAGCTTGGACTCCATCTACAATGAGCAGTTCTTC | CASSLDSIYNEQFF
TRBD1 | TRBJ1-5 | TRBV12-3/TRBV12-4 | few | TGTGCCAGCAGTTTACAGGGGGATCAGCCCCAGCATTTT | CASSLQGDQPQHF
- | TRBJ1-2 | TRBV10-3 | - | TGTGCCATCAGTGGACAGAACCAGATCTATGGCTACACCTTC | CAISGQNQIYGYTF